Listed here are 14 T cell receptor beta chains from one sample, sequenced in a study of cytomegalovirus exposure and HLA in healthy donors. Researchers ran the PCR with 60 Vbeta and 13 Jbeta primers. Sequenced by immunoSEQ multiplex PCR; TCRdb stores in-frame clones only, minus some. This table holds approximately 160,000 clones, around three quarters found once. Sequenced material: PBMCs. The receptors come from a woman in her forties in good health and CMV-seronegative.

The gene calls are TRBV7-8 and TRBJ1-2, with D unresolved. From germline, CDR1 is SGHVS and CDR2 FQNEAQ. V lost 3 bases and J 2 bases, leaving 7 bases between the germline ends. This CDR3 is 13 amino acids long. In DNA form, the CDR3 reads TGTGCCAGCAGCTTCGGAGGAAACTATGGCTACACCTTC. It specifies CASSFGGNYGYTF.

A word on this clone: Different DNA sequences within this sample yield the same CDR3. The chain links TRBV9 to TRBJ2-1, with a tentative D call TRBD1 (6 bases). V dropped 0 bases and J dropped 2 bases, with 9 bases sitting between them. The CDR3 extends over 15 amino acids. Germline assignment: CDR1 SGDLS and CDR2 YYNGEE. This chain's CDR3 is CASSVEGGTYNEQFF. CDR3 coding DNA: TGTGCCAGCAGCGTAGAAGGGGGTACCTACAATGAGCAGTTCTTC. Full variable domain (rest looked up from reference TRBV9 and TRBJ2-1): DSGVTQTPKHLITATGQRVTLRCSPRSGDLSVYWYQQSLDQGLQFLIQYYNGEERAKGNILERFSAQQFPDLHSELNLSSLELGDSALYFCASSVEGGTYNEQFFGPGTRLTVL.

V and J are TRBV11-3 and TRBJ2-4; D gene unclear. V lost 5 bases to trimming and J lost 5 bases, with 13 bases between them. There are 14 residues in the CDR3. Germline CDR1 is SGHNT and CDR2 is YENEEA. CDR3 residues: CASSLGRIENIQYF. Here the CDR3 DNA reads TGTGCCAGCAGCCTAGGCAGGATTGAAAACATTCAGTACTTC.

This clone appeared a single time. The chain recombines TRBV28 with TRBJ2-6; the D gene is possibly TRBD1 (6 bases). This CDR3 spans 17 amino acids. The ends were cut back, 6 bases at V and 13 bases at J, with 28 bases in the middle. Germline values: CDR1 MDHEN, CDR2 SYDVKM. The CDR3 DNA is TGTGCCAGCAGCCCCGGACAGTCCCTCGGCGTGGCGTGGGTCCTGACTTTC. Translation gives CASSPGQSLGVAWVLTF.

This sequence joins TRBV27 and TRBJ2-7; possible D gene TRBD1, 6 bases. Per the germline V gene, CDR1 is MNHEY and CDR2 is SMNVEV (reference sequence). The germline V and J ends were trimmed by 5 bases and 0 bases, with 14 bases remaining between them. CDR3 size: 15 residues. Here the CDR3 reads CASSKPGTLSYEQYF. The CDR3, as DNA: TGTGCCAGCAGTAAGCCCGGGACACTCTCCTACGAGCAGTACTTC.

The CDR3 spells CASSAGGVAGETQYF. CDR3 sequence (DNA): TGTGCCAGCAGCGCCGGGGGAGTAGCGGGAGAGACCCAGTACTTC. The V and J genes are TRBV7-2 and TRBJ2-5; TRBD2 agrees at 7 bases. V gave up 5 bases and J gave up 4 bases; unmatched junction bases: 10. From germline, CDR1 is SGHTA and CDR2 FQGNSA. The CDR3 is made up of 15 amino acids.

The sample holds a few counts of this clone. The V gene is TRBV5-6, the J gene TRBJ1-2; D not resolved. Between the trimmed V and J ends, which lost 0 bases and 6 bases, there was a span of 6 bases. Germline CDR1 and CDR2: SGHDT and YYEEEE. The CDR3 loop spans 12 amino acids. The chain's CDR3 is CASSLDSNGYTF. CDR3 nucleotide sequence: TGTGCCAGCAGCTTGGATTCAAATGGCTACACCTTC.

A few counts support this clone. The sample carries other DNA sequences with the same CDR3. The V gene is TRBV28, the J gene TRBJ2-1, with TRBD2 identical over 11 bases. The CDR3 totals 13 residues. CDR1 is MDHEN, CDR2 SYDVKM, per germline. Trimming removed 5 bases from V and 10 bases from J; junction bases left unmatched: 4. As DNA, the CDR3 is TGTGCCAGCAGTCTCGGGACTAGCGGAGAGCAGTTCTTC. Translating it yields CASSLGTSGEQFF.

The CDR3 nucleotides read TGTGCCAGTCGGGGTAACGCCGGCACTGAAGCTTTCTTT. Amino acids: CASRGNAGTEAFF. The V and J genes are TRBV19 and TRBJ1-1; D gene unclear. Per germline, CDR1 LNHDA and CDR2 SQIVND (reference sequence). The CDR3 spans 13 residues. Trimming took off 8 bases at V and 4 bases at J, with 14 bases between the two ends.

The chain has TRBV18 and TRBJ1-1, with D possibly TRBD1 on 5 matching bases. The CDR3 has 17 amino acids. Deletions cut 6 bases from V and 1 base from J, with 21 bases between. Germline V gives CDR1 KGHSH, CDR2 LQKENI. Here the CDR3 DNA reads TGTGCCAGCTCCCAGAAGGGGTTCGATTTTTCGAACACTGAAGCTTTCTTT. Translation gives CASSQKGFDFSNTEAFF.

Points on this clone: The junction does not match germline at one end; this may be a read error. The J gene is TRBJ1-2, the V gene TRBV5-1, with D possibly matching TRBD1 (6 bases). CDR3 size: 14 residues. CDR1 is SGHRS, CDR2 YFSETQ, per germline. The CDR3 region is CASSLGQAIYGYAF. CDR3 DNA: TGCGCCAGCAGCTTGGGACAGGCTATCTATGGCTACGCCTTC.

V usage is TRBV2 and J usage is TRBJ2-7, with D tentatively TRBD2 (5 bases). V was shortened by 8 bases and J by 4 bases, with 12 bases between the two germline ends. The germline gives CDR1 SNHLY, CDR2 FYNNEI. This CDR3 contains 12 residues. CDR3 sequence: CASGLTRYEQYF. The CDR3 DNA is TGTGCCAGCGGGTTAACTAGATACGAGCAGTACTTC.

This clone is a singleton in its sample. The chain uses TRBV7-9 and TRBJ2-3; possible D gene TRBD1, 6 bases. Germline assignment: CDR1 SEHNR and CDR2 FQNEAQ (reference sequence). This CDR3 comprises 14 residues. Trimming pared 1 base from V and 8 bases from J, leaving 13 bases between. The chain's CDR3 is CASSLVGAQGTQYF. CDR3 sequence (DNA): TGTGCCAGCAGCTTAGTGGGGGCGCAGGGTACGCAGTATTTT.

This sequence joins TRBV5-1 and TRBJ2-3; 10 bases are shared with TRBD2. The CDR3 spans 15 residues. V dropped 4 bases and J dropped 0; count of bases not matched to a gene: 2. Germline V CDR1 and CDR2: SGHRS, YFSETQ. CDR3: CASSRLAGSTDTQYF. The CDR3 DNA sequence: TGCGCCAGCAGCCGACTAGCGGGCAGCACAGATACGCAGTATTTT.